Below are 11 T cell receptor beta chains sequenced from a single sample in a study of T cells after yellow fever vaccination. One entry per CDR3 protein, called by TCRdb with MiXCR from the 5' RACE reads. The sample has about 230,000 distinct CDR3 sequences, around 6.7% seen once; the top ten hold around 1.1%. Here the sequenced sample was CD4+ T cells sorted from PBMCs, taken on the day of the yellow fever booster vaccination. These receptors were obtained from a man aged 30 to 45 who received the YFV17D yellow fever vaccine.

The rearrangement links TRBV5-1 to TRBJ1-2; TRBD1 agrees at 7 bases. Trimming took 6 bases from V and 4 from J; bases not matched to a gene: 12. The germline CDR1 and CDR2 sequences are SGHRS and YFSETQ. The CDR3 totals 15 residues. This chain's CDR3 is CASTLSGTEFYGYTF. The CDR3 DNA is TGCGCCAGCACCCTATCCGGGACAGAGTTCTATGGCTACACCTTC.

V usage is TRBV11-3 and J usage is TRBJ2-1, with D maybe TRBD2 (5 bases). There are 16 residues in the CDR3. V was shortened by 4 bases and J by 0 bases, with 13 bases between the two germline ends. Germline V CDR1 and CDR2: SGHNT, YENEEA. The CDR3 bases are TGTGCCAGCAGCTCGGGCGGGTCGAGCTCCTACAATGAGCAGTTCTTC. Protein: CASSSGGSSSYNEQFF.

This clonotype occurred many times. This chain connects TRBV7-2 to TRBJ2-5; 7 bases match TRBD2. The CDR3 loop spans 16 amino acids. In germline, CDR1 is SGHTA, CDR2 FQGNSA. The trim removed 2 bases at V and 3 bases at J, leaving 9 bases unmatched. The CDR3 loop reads CASSLNRLAGEETQYF. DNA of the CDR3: TGTGCCAGCAGCTTAAACCGACTCGCGGGGGAAGAGACCCAGTACTTC.

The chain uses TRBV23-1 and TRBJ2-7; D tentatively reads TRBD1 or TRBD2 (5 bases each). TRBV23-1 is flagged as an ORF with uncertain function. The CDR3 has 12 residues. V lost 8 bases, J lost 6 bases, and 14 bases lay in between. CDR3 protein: CASHTRDPEQYF. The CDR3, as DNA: TGCGCCAGCCATACCCGGGACCCCGAGCAGTACTTC.

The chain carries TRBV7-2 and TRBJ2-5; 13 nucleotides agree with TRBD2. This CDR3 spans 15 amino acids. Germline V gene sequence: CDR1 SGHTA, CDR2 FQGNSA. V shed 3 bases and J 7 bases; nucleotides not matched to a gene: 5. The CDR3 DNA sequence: TGTGCCAGCAGCTTGGGACTAGCGGGAAGGGGGACCCAGTACTTC. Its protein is CASSLGLAGRGTQYF.

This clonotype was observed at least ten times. Here the CDR3 reads CASSSLSGTQYF. The CDR3 nucleotides read TGTGCCAGCAGCTCATTAAGCGGGACCCAGTACTTC. This rearrangement joins TRBV7-2 to TRBJ2-5; D may be TRBD2 (5 bases). CDR1 is SGHTA, CDR2 FQGNSA, per germline. The CDR3 consists of 12 residues. Trimming pared 4 bases from V and 7 bases from J, leaving 10 bases between.

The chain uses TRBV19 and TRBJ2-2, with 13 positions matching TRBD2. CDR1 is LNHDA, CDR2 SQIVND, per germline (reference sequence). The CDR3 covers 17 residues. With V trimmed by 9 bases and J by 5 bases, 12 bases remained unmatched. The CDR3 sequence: CASGLQGLAGVTGELFF. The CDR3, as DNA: TGTGCCAGCGGCCTTCAAGGACTAGCGGGAGTTACCGGGGAGCTGTTTTTT.

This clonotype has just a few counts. CDR3 sequence (DNA): TGTGCCAGCAGCAGGGGGGGAGGCGACTCACCCCTCCACTTT. This sequence encodes CASSRGGGDSPLHF. The chain uses TRBV9 and TRBJ1-6, with TRBD1 as a possible D gene (6 bases). The V end was cut by 4 bases, the J end by 10 bases, with 15 bases between. Germline V gives CDR1 SGDLS, CDR2 YYNGEE. This CDR3 region has 14 residues.

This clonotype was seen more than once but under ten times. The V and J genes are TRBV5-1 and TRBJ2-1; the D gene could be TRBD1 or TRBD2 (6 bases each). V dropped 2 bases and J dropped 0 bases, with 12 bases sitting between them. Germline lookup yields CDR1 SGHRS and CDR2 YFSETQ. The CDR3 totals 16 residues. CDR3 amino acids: CASSFRGQGSYNEQFF. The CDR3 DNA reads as TGCGCCAGCAGCTTTCGGGGGCAAGGCTCCTACAATGAGCAGTTCTTC.

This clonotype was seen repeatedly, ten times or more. CDR3 sequence reads: CASELTGELFF. The CDR3 coding sequence is TGTGCCAGCGAACTCACCGGGGAGCTGTTTTTT. This chain joins TRBV12-3 or TRBV12-4 and TRBJ2-2; no definite D call. The V end lost 8 bases, the J end lost 4 bases, and 5 bases lay between the germline ends. The CDR3 spans 11 residues.

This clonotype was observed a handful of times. The CDR3 DNA reads TGTGCCAGCAGCCCACCCGGGACCACTAATTCACCCCTCCACTTT. As protein: CASSPPGTTNSPLHF. The chain is built from TRBV5-6 and TRBJ1-6; possible D gene TRBD1, 5 bases. Trimming pared 4 bases from V and 6 bases from J, leaving 14 bases between. CDR1 SGHDT and CDR2 YYEEEE come from the germline V gene. CDR3 length: 15 amino acids.